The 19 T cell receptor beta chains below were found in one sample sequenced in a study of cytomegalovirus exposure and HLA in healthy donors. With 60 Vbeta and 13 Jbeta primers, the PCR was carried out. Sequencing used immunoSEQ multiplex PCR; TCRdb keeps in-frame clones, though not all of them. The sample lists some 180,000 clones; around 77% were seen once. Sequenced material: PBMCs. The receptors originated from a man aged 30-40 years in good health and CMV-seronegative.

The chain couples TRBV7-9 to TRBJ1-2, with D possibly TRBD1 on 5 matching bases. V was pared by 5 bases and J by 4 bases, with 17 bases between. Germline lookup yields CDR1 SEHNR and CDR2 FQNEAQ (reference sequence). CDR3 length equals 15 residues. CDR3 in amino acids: CASSPSFGGTYGYTF. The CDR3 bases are TGTGCCAGCAGCCCCTCCTTCGGAGGGACCTATGGCTACACCTTC. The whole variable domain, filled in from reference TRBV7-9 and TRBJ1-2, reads DTGVSQNPRHKITKRGQNVTFRCDPISEHNRLYWYRQTLGQGPEFLTYFQNEAQLEKSRLLSDRFSAERPKGSFSTLEIQRTEQGDSAMYLCASSPSFGGTYGYTFGSGTRLTVV.

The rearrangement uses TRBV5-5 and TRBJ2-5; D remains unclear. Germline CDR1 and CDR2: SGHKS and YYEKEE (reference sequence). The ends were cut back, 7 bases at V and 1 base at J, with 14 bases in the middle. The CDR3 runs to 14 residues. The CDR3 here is CASFSLSVQETQYF. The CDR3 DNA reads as TGTGCCAGCTTTTCCCTAAGTGTCCAAGAGACCCAGTACTTC.

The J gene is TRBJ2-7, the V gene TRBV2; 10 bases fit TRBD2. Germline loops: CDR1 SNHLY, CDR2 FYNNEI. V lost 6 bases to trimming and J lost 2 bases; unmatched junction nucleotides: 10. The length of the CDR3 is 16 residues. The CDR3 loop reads CASSVWTSGKTYEQYF. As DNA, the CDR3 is TGTGCCAGCAGCGTTTGGACTAGCGGAAAAACCTACGAGCAGTACTTC.

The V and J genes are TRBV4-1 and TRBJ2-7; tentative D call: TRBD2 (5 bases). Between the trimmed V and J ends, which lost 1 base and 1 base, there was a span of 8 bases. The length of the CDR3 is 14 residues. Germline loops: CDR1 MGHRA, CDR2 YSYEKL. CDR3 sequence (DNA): TGCGCCAGCAGCCAAGTGAGAGGGTCCTACGAGCAGTACTTC. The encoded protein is CASSQVRGSYEQYF.

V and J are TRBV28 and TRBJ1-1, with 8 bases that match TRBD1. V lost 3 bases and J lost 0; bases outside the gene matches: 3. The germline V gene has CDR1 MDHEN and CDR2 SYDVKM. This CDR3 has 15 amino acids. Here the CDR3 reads CASSFGTGLNTEAFF. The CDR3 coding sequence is TGTGCCAGCAGTTTTGGGACAGGACTGAACACTGAAGCTTTCTTT.

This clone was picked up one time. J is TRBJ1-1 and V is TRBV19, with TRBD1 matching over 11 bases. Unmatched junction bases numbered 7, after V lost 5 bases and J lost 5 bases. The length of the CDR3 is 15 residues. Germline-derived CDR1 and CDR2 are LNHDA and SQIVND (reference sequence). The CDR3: CASSAFGTGGTEAFF. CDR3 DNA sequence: TGTGCCAGTAGTGCGTTCGGGACAGGGGGAACTGAAGCTTTCTTT. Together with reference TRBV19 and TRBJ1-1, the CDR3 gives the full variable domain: DGGITQSPKYLFRKEGQNVTLSCEQNLNHDAMYWYRQDPGQGLRLIYYSQIVNDFQKGDIAEGYSVSREKKESFPLTVTSAQKNPTAFYLCASSAFGTGGTEAFFGQGTRLTVV.

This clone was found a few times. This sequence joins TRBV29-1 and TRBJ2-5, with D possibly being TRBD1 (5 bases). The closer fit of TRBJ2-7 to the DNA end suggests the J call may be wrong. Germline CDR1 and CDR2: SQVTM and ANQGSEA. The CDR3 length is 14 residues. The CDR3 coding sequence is TGCAGCGTTGAAGAGGCGGCAGGGAACTCCGAGCAGTACTTC. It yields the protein CSVEEAAGNSEQYF.

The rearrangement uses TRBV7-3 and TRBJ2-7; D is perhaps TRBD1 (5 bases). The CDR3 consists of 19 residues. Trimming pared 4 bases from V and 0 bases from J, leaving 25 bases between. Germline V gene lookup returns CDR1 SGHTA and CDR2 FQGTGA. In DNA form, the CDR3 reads TGTGCCAGCAGCTCCGTATTCGACAGTAGCTTTTCGAGCTCCTACGAGCAGTACTTC. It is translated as CASSSVFDSSFSSSYEQYF.

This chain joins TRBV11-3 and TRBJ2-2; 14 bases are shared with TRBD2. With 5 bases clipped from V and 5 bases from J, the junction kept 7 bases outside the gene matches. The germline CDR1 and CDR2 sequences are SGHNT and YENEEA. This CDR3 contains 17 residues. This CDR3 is CASSTRTSGRNTGELFF. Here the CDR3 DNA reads TGTGCCAGCAGCACCCGGACTAGCGGGAGGAATACCGGGGAGCTGTTTTTT.

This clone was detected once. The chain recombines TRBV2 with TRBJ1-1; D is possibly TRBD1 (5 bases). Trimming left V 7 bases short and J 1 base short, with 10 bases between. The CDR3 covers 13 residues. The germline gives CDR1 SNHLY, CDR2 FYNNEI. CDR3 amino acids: CASKEQENTEAFF. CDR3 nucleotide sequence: TGTGCCAGCAAGGAACAGGAGAACACTGAAGCTTTCTTT.

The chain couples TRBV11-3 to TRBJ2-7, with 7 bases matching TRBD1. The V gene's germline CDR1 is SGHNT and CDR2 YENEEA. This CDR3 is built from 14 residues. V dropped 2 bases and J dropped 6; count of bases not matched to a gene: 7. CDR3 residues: CASSLSPGGSEQYF. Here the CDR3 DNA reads TGTGCCAGCAGCTTATCCCCAGGGGGAAGCGAGCAGTACTTC.

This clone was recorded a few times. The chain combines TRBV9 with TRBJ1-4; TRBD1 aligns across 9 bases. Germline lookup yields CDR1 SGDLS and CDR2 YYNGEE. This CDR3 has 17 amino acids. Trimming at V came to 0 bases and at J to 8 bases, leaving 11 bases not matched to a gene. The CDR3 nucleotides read TGTGCCAGCAGCGTAGACGGTCCTGGGACAGGGTCCGAAAAACTGTTTTTT. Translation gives CASSVDGPGTGSEKLFF. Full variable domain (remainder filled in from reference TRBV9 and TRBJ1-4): DSGVTQTPKHLITATGQRVTLRCSPRSGDLSVYWYQQSLDQGLQFLIQYYNGEERAKGNILERFSAQQFPDLHSELNLSSLELGDSALYFCASSVDGPGTGSEKLFFGSGTQLSVL.

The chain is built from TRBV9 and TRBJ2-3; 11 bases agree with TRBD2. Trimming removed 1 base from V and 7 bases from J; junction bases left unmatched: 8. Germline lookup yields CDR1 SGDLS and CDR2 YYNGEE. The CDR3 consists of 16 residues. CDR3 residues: CASSVMSLAGDHTQYF. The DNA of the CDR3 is TGTGCCAGCAGCGTAATGTCACTAGCGGGAGATCATACGCAGTATTTT. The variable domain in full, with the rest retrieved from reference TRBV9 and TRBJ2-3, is DSGVTQTPKHLITATGQRVTLRCSPRSGDLSVYWYQQSLDQGLQFLIQYYNGEERAKGNILERFSAQQFPDLHSELNLSSLELGDSALYFCASSVMSLAGDHTQYFGPGTRLTVL.

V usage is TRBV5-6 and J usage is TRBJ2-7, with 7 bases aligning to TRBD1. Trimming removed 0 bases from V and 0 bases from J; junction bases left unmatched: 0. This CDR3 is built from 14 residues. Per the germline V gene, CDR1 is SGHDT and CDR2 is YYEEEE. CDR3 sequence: CASSLAGGSYEQYF. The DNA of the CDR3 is TGTGCCAGCAGCTTGGCAGGGGGCTCCTACGAGCAGTACTTC. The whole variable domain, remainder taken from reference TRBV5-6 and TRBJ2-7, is DAGVTQSPTHLIKTRGQQVTLRCSPKSGHDTVSWYQQALGQGPQFIFQYYEEEERQRGNFPDRFSGHQFPNYSSELNVNALLLGDSALYLCASSLAGGSYEQYFGPGTRLTVT.

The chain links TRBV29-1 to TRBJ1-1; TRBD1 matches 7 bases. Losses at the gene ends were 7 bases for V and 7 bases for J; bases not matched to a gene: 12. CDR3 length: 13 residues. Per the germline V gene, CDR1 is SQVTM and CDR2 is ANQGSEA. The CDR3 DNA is TGCAGCGCAAAACGACAGGGACAATATGAAGCTTTCTTT. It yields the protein CSAKRQGQYEAFF.

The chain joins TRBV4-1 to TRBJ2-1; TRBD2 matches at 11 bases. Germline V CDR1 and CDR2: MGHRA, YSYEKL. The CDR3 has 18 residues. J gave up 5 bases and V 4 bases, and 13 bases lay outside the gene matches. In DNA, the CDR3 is TGCGCCAGCAGCCGTATAGCGGGAGGGCCCCCCCCTAACAATGAGCAGTTCTTC. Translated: CASSRIAGGPPPNNEQFF.

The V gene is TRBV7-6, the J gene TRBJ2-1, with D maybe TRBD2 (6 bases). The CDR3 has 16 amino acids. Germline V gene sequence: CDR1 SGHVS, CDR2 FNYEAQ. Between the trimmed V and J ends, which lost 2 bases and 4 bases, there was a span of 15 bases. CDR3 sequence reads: CASSLRGLASYNEQFF. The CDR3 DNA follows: TGTGCCAGCAGCTTACGGGGTCTAGCGAGTTACAATGAGCAGTTCTTC. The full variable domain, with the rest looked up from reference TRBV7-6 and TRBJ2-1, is GAGVSQSPRYKVTKRGQDVALRCDPISGHVSLYWYRQALGQGPEFLTYFNYEAQQDKSGLPNDRFSAERPEGSISTLTIQRTEQRDSAMYRCASSLRGLASYNEQFFGPGTRLTVL.

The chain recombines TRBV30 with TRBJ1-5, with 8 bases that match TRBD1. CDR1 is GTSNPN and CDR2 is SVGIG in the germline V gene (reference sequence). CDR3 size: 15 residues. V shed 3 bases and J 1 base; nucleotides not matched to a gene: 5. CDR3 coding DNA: TGTGCCTGGAGGCCAGGGGGCGTAAGCAATCAGCCCCAGCATTTT. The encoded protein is CAWRPGGVSNQPQHF.

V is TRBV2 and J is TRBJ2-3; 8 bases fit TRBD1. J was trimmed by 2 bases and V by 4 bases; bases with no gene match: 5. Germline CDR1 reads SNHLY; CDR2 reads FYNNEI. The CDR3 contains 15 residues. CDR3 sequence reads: CASSVGTGFTDTQYF. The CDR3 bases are TGTGCCAGCAGTGTTGGGACAGGTTTCACAGATACGCAGTATTTT.